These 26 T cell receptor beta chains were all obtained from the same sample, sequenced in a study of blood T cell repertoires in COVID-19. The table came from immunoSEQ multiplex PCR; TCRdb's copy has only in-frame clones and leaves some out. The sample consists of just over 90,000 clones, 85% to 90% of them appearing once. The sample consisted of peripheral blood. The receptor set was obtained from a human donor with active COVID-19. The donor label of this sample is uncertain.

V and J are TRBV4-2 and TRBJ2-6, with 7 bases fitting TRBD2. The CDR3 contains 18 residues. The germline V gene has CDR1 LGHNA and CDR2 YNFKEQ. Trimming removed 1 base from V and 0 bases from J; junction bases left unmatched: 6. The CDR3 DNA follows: TGTGCCAGCAGCCAAGTGACCGGGGGGAGCTCTGGGGCCAACGTCCTGACTTTC. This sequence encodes CASSQVTGGSSGANVLTF.

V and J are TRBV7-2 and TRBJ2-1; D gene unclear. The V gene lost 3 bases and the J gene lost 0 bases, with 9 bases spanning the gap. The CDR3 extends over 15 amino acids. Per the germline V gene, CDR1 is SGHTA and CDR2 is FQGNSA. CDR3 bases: TGTGCCAGCAGCTTGAGCGCCAGCTCCTACAATGAGCAGTTCTTC. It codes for CASSLSASSYNEQFF.

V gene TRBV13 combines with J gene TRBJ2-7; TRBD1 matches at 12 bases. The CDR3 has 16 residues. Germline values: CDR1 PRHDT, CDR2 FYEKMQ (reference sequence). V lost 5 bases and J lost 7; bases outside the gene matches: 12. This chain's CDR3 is CASSLYPGQGATEQYF. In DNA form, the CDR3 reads TGTGCCAGCAGCCTATATCCGGGACAGGGGGCTACAGAGCAGTACTTC.

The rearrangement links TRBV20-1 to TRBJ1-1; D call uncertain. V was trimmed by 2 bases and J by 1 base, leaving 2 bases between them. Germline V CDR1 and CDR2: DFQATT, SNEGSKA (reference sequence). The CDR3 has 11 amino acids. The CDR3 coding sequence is TGCAGTGCTAGACGGAACACTGAAGCTTTCTTT. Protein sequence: CSARRNTEAFF.

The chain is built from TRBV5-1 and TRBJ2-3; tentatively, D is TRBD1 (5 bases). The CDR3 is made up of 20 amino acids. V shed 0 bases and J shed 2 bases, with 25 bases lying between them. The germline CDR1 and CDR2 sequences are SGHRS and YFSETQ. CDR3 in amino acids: CASSLEGAVRAFYYTDTQYF. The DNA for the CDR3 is TGCGCCAGCAGCTTGGAGGGTGCGGTCAGGGCCTTCTATTACACAGATACGCAGTATTTT.

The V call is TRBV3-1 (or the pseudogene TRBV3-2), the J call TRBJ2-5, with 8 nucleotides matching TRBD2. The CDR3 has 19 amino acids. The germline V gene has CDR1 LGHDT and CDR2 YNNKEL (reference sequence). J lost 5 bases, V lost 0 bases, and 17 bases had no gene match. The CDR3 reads CASSQDETSGFMSEETQYF. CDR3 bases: TGTGCCAGCAGCCAAGATGAAACTAGCGGTTTTATGTCGGAGGAGACCCAGTACTTC.

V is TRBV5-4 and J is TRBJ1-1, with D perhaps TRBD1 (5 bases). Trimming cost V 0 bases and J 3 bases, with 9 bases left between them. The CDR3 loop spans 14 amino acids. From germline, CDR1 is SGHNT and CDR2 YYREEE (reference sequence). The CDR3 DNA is TGTGCCAGCAGCTTGGAGGCAGGGTACACTGAAGCTTTCTTT. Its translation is CASSLEAGYTEAFF. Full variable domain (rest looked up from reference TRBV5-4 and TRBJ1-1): ETGVTQSPTHLIKTRGQQVTLRCSSQSGHNTVSWYQQALGQGPQFIFQYYREEENGRGNFPPRFSGLQFPNYSSELNVNALELDDSALYLCASSLEAGYTEAFFGQGTRLTVV.

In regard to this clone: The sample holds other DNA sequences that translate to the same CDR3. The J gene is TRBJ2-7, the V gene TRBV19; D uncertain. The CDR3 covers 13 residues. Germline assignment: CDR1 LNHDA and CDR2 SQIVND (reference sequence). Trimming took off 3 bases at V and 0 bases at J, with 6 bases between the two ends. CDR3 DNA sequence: TGTGCCAGTAGTATGGGCAGCTCCTACGAGCAGTACTTC. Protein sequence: CASSMGSSYEQYF. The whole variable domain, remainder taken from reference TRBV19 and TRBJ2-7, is DGGITQSPKYLFRKEGQNVTLSCEQNLNHDAMYWYRQDPGQGLRLIYYSQIVNDFQKGDIAEGYSVSREKKESFPLTVTSAQKNPTAFYLCASSMGSSYEQYFGPGTRLTVT.

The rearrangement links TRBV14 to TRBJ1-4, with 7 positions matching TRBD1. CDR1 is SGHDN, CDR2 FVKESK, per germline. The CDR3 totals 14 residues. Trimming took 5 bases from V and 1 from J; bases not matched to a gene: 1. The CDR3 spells CASSRQGTNEKLFF. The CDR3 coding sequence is TGTGCCAGCAGCAGACAGGGAACTAATGAAAAACTGTTTTTT.

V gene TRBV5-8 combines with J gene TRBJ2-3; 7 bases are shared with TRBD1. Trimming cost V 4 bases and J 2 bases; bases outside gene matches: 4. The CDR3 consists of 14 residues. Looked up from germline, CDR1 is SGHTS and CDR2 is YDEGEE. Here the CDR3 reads CASSLDRATDTQYF. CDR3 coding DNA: TGTGCCAGCAGCCTCGACAGGGCCACAGATACGCAGTATTTT.

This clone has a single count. The CDR3 DNA reads TGTGCCAGCAGTGACGGGACAGGGTACTTACCCCTCCACTTT. Encoded protein: CASSDGTGYLPLHF. The V and J genes are TRBV6-1 and TRBJ1-6; 9 nucleotides align to TRBD1. Germline lookup yields CDR1 MNHNS and CDR2 SASEGT. V gave up 3 bases and J gave up 12 bases; unmatched junction bases: 6. CDR3 size: 14 residues.

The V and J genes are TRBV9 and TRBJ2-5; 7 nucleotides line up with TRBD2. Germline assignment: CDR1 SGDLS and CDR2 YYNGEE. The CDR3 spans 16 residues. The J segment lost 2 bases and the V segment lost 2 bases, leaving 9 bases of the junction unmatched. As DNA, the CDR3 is TGTGCCAGCAGCGTCGATCGGCTAGCGGTACAAGAGACCCAGTACTTC. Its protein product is CASSVDRLAVQETQYF. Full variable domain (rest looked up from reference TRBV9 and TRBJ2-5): DSGVTQTPKHLITATGQRVTLRCSPRSGDLSVYWYQQSLDQGLQFLIQYYNGEERAKGNILERFSAQQFPDLHSELNLSSLELGDSALYFCASSVDRLAVQETQYFGPGTRLLVL.

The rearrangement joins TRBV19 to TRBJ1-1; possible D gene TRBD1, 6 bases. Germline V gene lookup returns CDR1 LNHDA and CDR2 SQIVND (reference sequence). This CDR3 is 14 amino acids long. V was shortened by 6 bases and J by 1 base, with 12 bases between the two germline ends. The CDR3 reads CASSRQATNTEAFF. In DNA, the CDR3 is TGTGCCAGTAGCCGACAGGCTACGAACACTGAAGCTTTCTTT.

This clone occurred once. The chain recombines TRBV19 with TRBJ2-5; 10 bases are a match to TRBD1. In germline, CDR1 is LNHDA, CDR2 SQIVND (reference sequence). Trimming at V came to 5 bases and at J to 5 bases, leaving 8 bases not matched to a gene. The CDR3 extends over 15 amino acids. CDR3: CASSSTGGAGETQYF. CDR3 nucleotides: TGTGCCAGTAGTTCGACAGGGGGCGCAGGGGAGACCCAGTACTTC. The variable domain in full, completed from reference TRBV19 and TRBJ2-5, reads DGGITQSPKYLFRKEGQNVTLSCEQNLNHDAMYWYRQDPGQGLRLIYYSQIVNDFQKGDIAEGYSVSREKKESFPLTVTSAQKNPTAFYLCASSSTGGAGETQYFGPGTRLLVL.

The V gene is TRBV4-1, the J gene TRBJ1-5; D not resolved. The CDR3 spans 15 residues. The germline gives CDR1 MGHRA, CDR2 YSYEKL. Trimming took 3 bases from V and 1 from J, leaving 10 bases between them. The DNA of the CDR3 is TGCGCCAGCAGCCACGTCCTACAGAGCAATCAGCCCCAGCATTTT. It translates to CASSHVLQSNQPQHF.

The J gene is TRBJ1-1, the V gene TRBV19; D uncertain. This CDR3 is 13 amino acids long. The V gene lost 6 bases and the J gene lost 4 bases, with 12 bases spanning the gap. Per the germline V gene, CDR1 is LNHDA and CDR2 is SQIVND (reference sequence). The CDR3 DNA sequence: TGTGCCAGTAGCCGACTAGTGACCACTGAAGCTTTCTTT. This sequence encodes CASSRLVTTEAFF.

CDR3 in amino acids: CASSLDLGTRGNIQYF. The CDR3 DNA reads as TGTGCCAGCAGCTTAGATTTGGGGACTAGGGGGAACATTCAGTACTTC. The chain joins TRBV7-9 to TRBJ2-4; 8 bases agree with TRBD2. Germline V lookup: CDR1 SEHNR, CDR2 FQNEAQ (reference sequence). After removal of 1 base from V and 7 bases from J, the junction contained 9 bases not matched to a gene. There are 16 residues in the CDR3.

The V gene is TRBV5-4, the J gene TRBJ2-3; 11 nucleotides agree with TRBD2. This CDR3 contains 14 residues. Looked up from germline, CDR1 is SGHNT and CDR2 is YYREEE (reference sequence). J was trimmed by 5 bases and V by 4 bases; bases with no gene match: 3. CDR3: CASSLAGGRDTQYF. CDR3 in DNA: TGTGCCAGCAGCCTAGCGGGGGGCCGAGATACGCAGTATTTT.

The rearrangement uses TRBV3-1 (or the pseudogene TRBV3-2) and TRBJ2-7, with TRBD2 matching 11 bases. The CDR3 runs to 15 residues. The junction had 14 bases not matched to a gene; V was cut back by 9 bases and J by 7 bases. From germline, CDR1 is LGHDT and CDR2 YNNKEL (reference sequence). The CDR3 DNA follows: TGTGCCAGAAAACAGGGCCTAGCGGGGGGTTGGGAGCAGTACTTC. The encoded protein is CARKQGLAGGWEQYF.

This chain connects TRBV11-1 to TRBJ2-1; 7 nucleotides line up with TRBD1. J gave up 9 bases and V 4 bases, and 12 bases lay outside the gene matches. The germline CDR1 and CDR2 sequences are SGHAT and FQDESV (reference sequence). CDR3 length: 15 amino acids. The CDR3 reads CASSSPGQLIGEQFF. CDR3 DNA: TGTGCCAGCAGCTCCCCGGGACAGCTGATAGGTGAGCAGTTCTTC.

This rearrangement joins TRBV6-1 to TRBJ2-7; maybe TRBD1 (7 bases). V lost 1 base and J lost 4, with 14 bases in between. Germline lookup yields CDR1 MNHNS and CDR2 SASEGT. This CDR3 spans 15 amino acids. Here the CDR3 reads CASSEEAGQSYEQYF. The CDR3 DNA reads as TGTGCCAGCAGTGAAGAGGCGGGACAGTCTTACGAGCAGTACTTC.

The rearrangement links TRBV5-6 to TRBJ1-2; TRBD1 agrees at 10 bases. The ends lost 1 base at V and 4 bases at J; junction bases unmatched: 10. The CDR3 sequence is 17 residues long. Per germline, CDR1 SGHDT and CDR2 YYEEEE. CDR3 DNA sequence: TGTGCCAGCAGCTTGTCCGGGACAGGGGTCTACGGCTATGGCTACACCTTC. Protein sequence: CASSLSGTGVYGYGYTF.

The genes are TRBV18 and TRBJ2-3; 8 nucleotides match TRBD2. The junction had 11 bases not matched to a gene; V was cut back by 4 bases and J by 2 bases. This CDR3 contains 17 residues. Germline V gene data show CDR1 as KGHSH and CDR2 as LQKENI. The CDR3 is CASSLSTSGGSTDTQYF. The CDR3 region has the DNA TGTGCCAGCTCACTCAGTACTAGCGGAGGGTCCACAGATACGCAGTATTTT.

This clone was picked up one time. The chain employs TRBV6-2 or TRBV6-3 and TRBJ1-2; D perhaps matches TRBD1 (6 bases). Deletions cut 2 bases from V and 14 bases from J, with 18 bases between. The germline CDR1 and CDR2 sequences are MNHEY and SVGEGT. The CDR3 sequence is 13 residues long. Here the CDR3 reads CASSYVSTGSYTF. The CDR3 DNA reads TGTGCCAGCAGTTACGTTTCGACAGGATCGTATACCTTC.

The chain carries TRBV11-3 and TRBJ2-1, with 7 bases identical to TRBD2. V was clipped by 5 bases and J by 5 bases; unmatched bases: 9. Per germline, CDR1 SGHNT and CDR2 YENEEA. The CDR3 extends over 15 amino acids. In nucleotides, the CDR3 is TGTGCCAGCAGCCCGCCGGGACTAACCAACAATGAGCAGTTCTTC. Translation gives CASSPPGLTNNEQFF.

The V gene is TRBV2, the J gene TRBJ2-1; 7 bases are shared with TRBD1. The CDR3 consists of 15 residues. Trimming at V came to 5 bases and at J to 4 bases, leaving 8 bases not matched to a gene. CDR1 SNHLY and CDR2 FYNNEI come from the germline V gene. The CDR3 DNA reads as TGTGCCAGCAGTTACACCGGGACAGATTACAATGAGCAGTTCTTC. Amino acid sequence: CASSYTGTDYNEQFF.